The text below deals with one T cell receptor beta chain. Its specificity is unknown. The data were produced by immunoSEQ multiplex PCR, yet TCRdb's version contains in-frame clones alone and is incomplete. The sample consists of about 88,000 clones, 90% of them appearing once. This specimen comes from a study of PD-L1 blockade in urothelial cancer. Across the study: Patients with male sex and bladder-origin urothelial cancer accounted for about 85% of the roughly 29 enrolled.

Points from the study as a whole: Pretreatment clonality of the blood TCR repertoire below the median was predictive of superior survival.

This specimen was PBMCs, taken around atezolizumab (anti-PD-L1) treatment. The sequence was collected from a man aged 55 to 70 with urothelial cancer.

In DNA, the CDR3 is TGTGCCAGCAGTTATCTAGGGACTAGCACAGATACGCAGTATTTT. Its translation is CASSYLGTSTDTQYF. The gene calls are TRBV6-5 and TRBJ2-3; possible D gene TRBD2, 6 bases. The CDR3 covers 15 residues. V gave up 3 bases and J gave up 0 bases, with 10 bases separating them. The germline gives CDR1 MNHEY, CDR2 SVGAGI.